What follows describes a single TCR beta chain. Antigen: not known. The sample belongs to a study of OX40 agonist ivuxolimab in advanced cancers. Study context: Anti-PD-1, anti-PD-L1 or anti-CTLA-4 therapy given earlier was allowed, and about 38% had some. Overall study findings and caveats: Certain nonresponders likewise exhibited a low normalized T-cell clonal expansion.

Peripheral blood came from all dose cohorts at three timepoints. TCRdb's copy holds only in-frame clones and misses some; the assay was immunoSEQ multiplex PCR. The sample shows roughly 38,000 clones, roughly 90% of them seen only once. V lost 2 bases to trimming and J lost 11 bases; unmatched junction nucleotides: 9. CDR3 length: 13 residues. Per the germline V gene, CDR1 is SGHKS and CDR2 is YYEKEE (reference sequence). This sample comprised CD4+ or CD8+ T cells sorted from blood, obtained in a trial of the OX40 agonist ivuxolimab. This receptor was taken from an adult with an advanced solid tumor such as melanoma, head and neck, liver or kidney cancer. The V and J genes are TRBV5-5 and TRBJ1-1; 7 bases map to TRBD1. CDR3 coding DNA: TGTGCCAGCAGCTTCCAGGGGGGTCTGGTGGCTTTCTTT. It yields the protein CASSFQGGLVAFF.